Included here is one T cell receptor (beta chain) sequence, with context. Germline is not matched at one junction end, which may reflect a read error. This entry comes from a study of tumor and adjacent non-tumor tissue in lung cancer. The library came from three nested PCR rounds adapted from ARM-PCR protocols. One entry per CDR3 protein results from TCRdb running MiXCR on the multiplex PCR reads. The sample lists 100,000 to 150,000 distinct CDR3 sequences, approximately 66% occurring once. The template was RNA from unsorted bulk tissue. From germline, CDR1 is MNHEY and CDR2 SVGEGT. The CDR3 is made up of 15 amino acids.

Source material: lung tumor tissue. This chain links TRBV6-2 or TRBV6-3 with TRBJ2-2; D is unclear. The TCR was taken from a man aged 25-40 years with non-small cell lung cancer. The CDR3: CTSSYSGDRTGELFF. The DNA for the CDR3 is TGTACCAGCAGTTACTCTGGGGATAGGACCGGGGAGCTGTTTTTT.